Detailed here is one T cell receptor beta chain. The sample comes from a study of identical twins. V was trimmed by 0 bases and J by 12 bases, leaving 11 bases between them. The CDR3 extends over 13 amino acids. Germline CDR1 is ENHRY and CDR2 is SYGVKD. With template switching, a universal primer site was added, and the cDNA carried unique molecular identifiers. Using its own MiXCR run on the 5' RACE reads, TCRdb lists one record per CDR3 protein. The sample consists of roughly 490,000 distinct CDR3 sequences, about 13% of them appearing once. This sample also appeared in a second study, on yellow fever vaccine responses in identical twins. As that study records: Reportedly, twins' vaccine T cell responses looked partly convergent and partly personalized.

The TCR sequence derives from a woman aged 18-29 years in good health. Sequenced sample: CD4+ T cells sorted from blood. This chain links TRBV10-3 with TRBJ1-4; no definite D call. CDR3 amino acids: CAISESNRRQLFF. The CDR3 bases are TGTGCCATCAGTGAGTCGAACAGAAGGCAACTGTTTTTT.